The source of this TCR beta chain is a study of blood T cell repertoires in COVID-19 (dated by TCRdb to 2020 to 2021). For the wider study: Samples covering the acute and convalescent phases of COVID-19 were provided by collaborators in the United States, Italy and Spain. The prospective study material was composed of cDNA or gDNA derived from T cells, B-cell-depleted T cells, or PBMCs. Subjects who had been exposed to COVID-19, were actively infected with it, or had recovered from it provided the deeply sampled blood TCRbeta repertoires that made up the dataset. The repertoires were released in a freely available public database intended as a resource for research on the immune response to SARS-CoV-2. Samples were obtained from the ongoing ImmuneRACE study (first 160 participants) and from 1,000 to 1,500 subjects provided by 6 global collaborators. Nearly every sample came with metadata listing a de-identified subject ID, COVID-19 status, age in years and sex. Where available, HLA class I and class II types were taken from metadata supplied by the sample provider and were not determined by assay-based typing. The study at large found these results: Clinical and demographic metadata were provided uncurated, with the amount varying by source and participant.

TCRbeta CDR3 regions were amplified from genomic DNA using the immunoSEQ Assay, a bias-controlled multiplex PCR. The authors processed their data as follows. Nucleated cell counts per sample were estimated from amplification of reference gene primers within the assay. To quantify the absolute abundance of each unique TCRbeta CDR3 rearrangement, sequence reads were collapsed and filtered. For each sample, productive Simpson clonality was calculated by taking the square root of Simpson's diversity index across productive rearrangements. Imported from immuneACCESS, the table was reduced by TCRdb to in-frame sequences with V and J called. These copies leave out some clones; in studies compared against another copy, an unresolved V gene accounts for under half, and the cause of the remainder is not known. V, J and clone size are those of that table, while D and trimming were read from the DNA. This sample gives 150,000 or so clones in total; 87% of them show up just once. The ten largest clones add up to 10% of the sample.

One collaborating source in Seattle enrolled patients while the patients were actively infected and followed the patients over time throughout the course of disease. Collaborating institutions collected whole blood in K2EDTA tubes following their own protocols. Collaborator samples were shipped for TCRbeta analysis as frozen whole blood, isolated PBMCs, or DNA extracted from either sample type. This clone was seen a few times. Its antigen remains undetermined. No per-base quality is available; no much larger clone lies one base away. Based on the germline V gene (reference sequence), the CDR1 and CDR2 sequences are MNHEY and SMNVEV. Its CDR3 holds 15 amino acids, cysteine through phenylalanine. CDR3 DNA only is kept here, 45 bases in frame from base 1. V is pared back by 6 bases and J by 2 bases, with 13 bases lying between the germline termini.

This chain is built from TRBV27 and TRBJ1-4; the D segment could be TRBD1, given 5 matching bases. Sequenced sample: peripheral blood. The clonotype originates from a woman in her 70s with COVID-19, enrolled during active disease. The CDR3 protein is CASRVGRVTNEKLFF. The nucleotide sequence is given as TGTGCCAGCAGGGTGGGCAGGGTGACTAATGAAAAACTGTTTTTT.